This entry concerns a single T cell receptor beta chain. The source of the sample is a study of technical replicates of blood from several donors. TCRdb's copy holds only in-frame clones and misses some; the assay was immunoSEQ multiplex PCR. Counted here are over 90,000 clones, about 95% occurring once; the ten biggest clones make up more than 0.3%. V shed 2 bases and J 2 bases; nucleotides not matched to a gene: 2. Germline CDR1 SGHTA, CDR2 FQGNSA. The CDR3 runs 16 residues. This rearrangement joins TRBV7-2 to TRBJ2-3; 12 bases map to TRBD2. This clonotype was sampled from a human donor in good health. The specimen was T cells isolated from PBMCs. DNA of the CDR3: TGTGCCAGCAGCTTACTAGCGGGAGGGTTCACAGATACGCAGTATTTT. It specifies CASSLLAGGFTDTQYF. The full variable domain, rest sourced from reference TRBV7-2 and TRBJ2-3, is GAGVSQSPSNKVTEKGKDVELRCDPISGHTALYWYRQSLGQGLEFLIYFQGNSAPDKSGLPSDRFSAERTGGSVSTLTIQRTQQEDSAVYLCASSLLAGGFTDTQYFGPGTRLTVL.